Each of the 31 T cell receptor beta chains below was sequenced from the same sample in a study of shared clonotypes between healthy human individuals. Naive CD8 populations comprised CD45RO-negative cells positively selected for CCR7, excluding terminally differentiated effector memory CD45RA+ cells. The data were produced by immunoSEQ multiplex PCR, yet TCRdb's version contains in-frame clones alone and is incomplete. The table includes hundreds of thousands of clones, about 95% detected once. Sequencing was carried out using naive CD8+ T cells sorted from blood. These receptors all stem from a woman in her twenties or thirties in good health.

This clone is a singleton in its sample. The gene calls are TRBV13 and TRBJ1-1; possible D gene TRBD1, 5 bases. The CDR3 is made up of 15 amino acids. Trimming removed 5 bases at V and 0 bases at J, with 13 bases between. In germline, CDR1 is PRHDT, CDR2 FYEKMQ (reference sequence). The CDR3 is CASSHRQRMNTEAFF. The CDR3 DNA follows: TGTGCCAGCAGCCACCGACAGAGAATGAACACTGAAGCTTTCTTT. Based on the CDR3 plus reference TRBV13 and TRBJ1-1, the full variable domain is AAGVIQSPRHLIKEKRETATLKCYPIPRHDTVYWYQQGPGQDPQFLISFYEKMQSDKGSIPDRFSAQQFSDYHSELNMSSLELGDSALYFCASSHRQRMNTEAFFGQGTRLTVV.

The V and J genes are TRBV7-9 and TRBJ2-3, with a tentative D call TRBD2 (5 bases). V lost 1 base and J lost 4, with 12 bases in between. This CDR3 comprises 15 residues. Per the germline V gene, CDR1 is SEHNR and CDR2 is FQNEAQ (reference sequence). CDR3 DNA sequence: TGTGCCAGCAGCTTAGTACAGACGGAGGCAGATACGCAGTATTTT. Translated, it gives CASSLVQTEADTQYF.

The chain uses TRBV6-5 and TRBJ2-2; 7 positions agree with TRBD1. Germline-derived CDR1 and CDR2 are MNHEY and SVGAGI. With 2 bases clipped from V and 7 bases from J, the junction kept 10 bases outside the gene matches. The CDR3 has 16 amino acids. The CDR3 coding sequence is TGTGCCAGCAGTTACCTTAATGACAGGGTCGGCGGGGAGCTGTTTTTT. Protein: CASSYLNDRVGGELFF.

The genes are TRBV12-5 and TRBJ2-1; D perhaps matches TRBD2 (5 bases). The CDR3 totals 16 residues. V dropped 2 bases and J dropped 6 bases, with 17 bases sitting between them. Germline V gene lookup returns CDR1 LGHNT and CDR2 FRNRAP. This CDR3 reads CASGLYGERGLNEQFF. CDR3 in DNA: TGTGCTAGTGGTTTGTACGGGGAGAGAGGACTCAATGAGCAGTTCTTC.

This sequence joins TRBV27 and TRBJ2-1; D not resolved. V lost 5 bases to trimming and J lost 4 bases, with 12 bases between them. CDR1 and CDR2 from the germline V gene are MNHEY and SMNVEV (reference sequence). The CDR3 is 14 residues long. CDR3 nucleotides: TGTGCCAGCAGTCCATCGACTGGATACAATGAGCAGTTCTTC. Its translation is CASSPSTGYNEQFF.

The sample holds one count of this clone. V is TRBV4-1 and J is TRBJ2-5; D is ambiguous. Gene TRBJ2-7 matches the end of the DNA better, so the J call may be wrong. Per the germline V gene, CDR1 is MGHRA and CDR2 is YSYEKL. The CDR3 covers 13 residues. The CDR3, as DNA: TGCGCCAGCAGCCAGGTCTCAGCGTCCGAGCAGTACTTC. This encodes CASSQVSASEQYF.

This chain links TRBV27 with TRBJ2-6; D is unclear. The CDR3 is made up of 14 amino acids. Germline values: CDR1 MNHEY, CDR2 SMNVEV (reference sequence). Trimming shortened V by 8 bases and J by 3 bases, and 11 bases separated the two germline ends. The CDR3 spells CASRFVGGANVLTF. In DNA, the CDR3 is TGTGCCAGCCGCTTTGTAGGTGGGGCCAACGTCCTGACTTTC.

V usage is TRBV9 and J usage is TRBJ2-7, with TRBD1 as a possible D gene (7 bases). CDR3 length: 14 residues. Germline lookup yields CDR1 SGDLS and CDR2 YYNGEE. V was cut by 5 bases and J by 3 bases, with 15 bases left in between. CDR3 nucleotide sequence: TGTGCCAGCAGTTCGGGGCAGGGGGGCTACGAGCAGTACTTC. It encodes CASSSGQGGYEQYF.

V is TRBV13 and J is TRBJ2-3, with no clear D. Germline CDR1 and CDR2: PRHDT and FYEKMQ (reference sequence). The CDR3 sequence is 15 residues long. Trimming removed 5 bases from V and 2 bases from J, with 14 bases in between. CDR3 nucleotides: TGTGCCAGCAGCATCTCCGGGTTTCTCACAGATACGCAGTATTTT. Its translation: CASSISGFLTDTQYF. Supplemented by reference TRBV13 and TRBJ2-3, the full variable domain reads AAGVIQSPRHLIKEKRETATLKCYPIPRHDTVYWYQQGPGQDPQFLISFYEKMQSDKGSIPDRFSAQQFSDYHSELNMSSLELGDSALYFCASSISGFLTDTQYFGPGTRLTVL.

This clone has only one observation. The J gene is TRBJ1-2, the V gene TRBV13; 7 bases line up with TRBD1. Germline CDR1 is PRHDT and CDR2 is FYEKMQ (reference sequence). The V segment lost 5 bases and the J segment 0 bases; nucleotides outside the gene matches: 6. This CDR3 comprises 15 residues. The CDR3 region is CASSKYGTANYGYTF. The CDR3 DNA follows: TGTGCCAGCAGCAAGTACGGGACAGCTAACTATGGCTACACCTTC.

This sequence joins TRBV6-1 and TRBJ2-7; 11 bases are a match to TRBD2. The CDR3 is 16 amino acids. The junction had 9 bases not matched to a gene; V was cut back by 3 bases and J by 5 bases. Germline V gene lookup returns CDR1 MNHNS and CDR2 SASEGT. CDR3 amino acids: CASSDPLAGGSHEQYF. The DNA of the CDR3 is TGTGCCAGCAGTGACCCCCTAGCGGGAGGATCCCACGAGCAGTACTTC.

The genes are TRBV9 and TRBJ2-5; 16 nucleotides align to TRBD2. Unmatched junction bases numbered 4, after V lost 2 bases and J lost 3 bases. Germline V lookup: CDR1 SGDLS, CDR2 YYNGEE. The CDR3 has 17 amino acids. This CDR3 is CASSVGLAGGNEETQYF. The CDR3 DNA follows: TGTGCCAGCAGCGTGGGACTAGCGGGAGGGAACGAAGAGACCCAGTACTTC.

The chain is built from TRBV7-9 and TRBJ2-3, with 7 positions matching TRBD2. This CDR3 contains 13 residues. J gave up 9 bases and V 7 bases, and 10 bases lay outside the gene matches. Germline CDR1 is SEHNR and CDR2 is FQNEAQ (reference sequence). CDR3 region: CASTPRRELTQYF. The CDR3 nucleotides read TGTGCCAGCACCCCCCGGCGGGAGCTGACGCAGTATTTT.

The chain uses TRBV15 and TRBJ1-5; D unclear. Between the trimmed V and J ends, which lost 5 bases and 6 bases, there was a span of 14 bases. Looked up from germline, CDR1 is LNHNV and CDR2 is YYDKDF (reference sequence). The CDR3 length is 14 residues. The CDR3 DNA reads TGTGCCACCAGCCCGCGCCTCTTGGGTCAGCCCCAGCATTTT. Translation: CATSPRLLGQPQHF.

CDR3 amino acids: CSVEDREGPTEAFF. In DNA form, the CDR3 reads TGCAGCGTTGAAGATAGGGAGGGACCAACTGAAGCTTTCTTT. The V gene is TRBV29-1, the J gene TRBJ1-1; weak D call: TRBD1 (5 bases). From germline, CDR1 is SQVTM and CDR2 ANQGSEA. V was trimmed by 0 bases and J by 5 bases, leaving 13 bases between them. This CDR3 spans 14 amino acids.

V and J are TRBV6-1 and TRBJ2-2, with D unclear. Germline V gives CDR1 MNHNS, CDR2 SASEGT. V lost 6 bases and J 1 base, leaving 21 bases between the germline ends. The CDR3 is 18 residues long. The CDR3: CASSELGANPKNTGELFF. CDR3 nucleotide sequence: TGTGCCAGCAGCGAACTTGGTGCTAACCCAAAGAACACCGGGGAGCTGTTTTTT.

The chain couples TRBV7-9 to TRBJ1-5; TRBD1 matches at 8 bases. V trimming: 3 bases; J trimming: 0 bases; junction bases outside the gene matches: 1. CDR3 length equals 15 residues. Looked up from germline, CDR1 is SEHNR and CDR2 is FQNEAQ (reference sequence). Here the CDR3 reads CASSLGQASNQPQHF. For the CDR3, the DNA is TGTGCCAGCAGCTTGGGACAGGCTAGCAATCAGCCCCAGCATTTT.

This clone was recorded only once. The identical CDR3 is also encoded by other nucleotide sequences in the sample. V gene TRBV27 combines with J gene TRBJ1-5, with D hard to call. The CDR3 covers 14 residues. Germline assignment: CDR1 MNHEY and CDR2 SMNVEV (reference sequence). V was clipped by 5 bases and J by 2 bases, with 10 bases between them. The CDR3 spells CASSDRDGNQPQHF. CDR3 bases: TGTGCCAGCAGTGACCGGGATGGCAATCAGCCCCAGCATTTT.

The CDR3 is CASSPRGQDDYEQYF. Written as DNA, the CDR3 is TGTGCCAGCAGCCCGAGAGGACAGGACGACTACGAGCAGTACTTC. V is TRBV5-4 and J is TRBJ2-7; 7 nucleotides align to TRBD1. Trimming took 4 bases from V and 3 from J; bases not matched to a gene: 10. From germline, CDR1 is SGHNT and CDR2 YYREEE (reference sequence). This CDR3 comprises 15 residues.

The chain uses TRBV19 and TRBJ2-1; 8 bases are shared with TRBD1. The CDR3 covers 15 residues. The V gene end was trimmed by 6 bases and the J gene end by 0 bases; junction bases not matched to a gene: 4. Germline CDR1 and CDR2: LNHDA and SQIVND (reference sequence). DNA for the CDR3: TGTGCCAGTAGAAGAGACAGGGGCTCCTACAATGAGCAGTTCTTC. Translated: CASRRDRGSYNEQFF.

The V call is TRBV28, the J call TRBJ1-5, with D possibly matching TRBD1 (5 bases). This CDR3 has 15 amino acids. CDR1 and CDR2 (germline): MDHEN, SYDVKM. V lost 1 base to trimming and J lost 6 bases, with 13 bases between them. The CDR3 region has the DNA TGTGCCAGCAGTTTATACGGGGGAGGTGCTCAGCCCCAGCATTTT. This gives the protein CASSLYGGGAQPQHF.

A remark on this clone: At the DNA level, this CDR3 is encoded by other sequences in the same sample as well. This sequence joins TRBV5-4 and TRBJ2-7; 8 bases line up with TRBD1. The trim removed 3 bases at V and 4 bases at J, leaving 6 bases unmatched. The CDR3 totals 14 residues. CDR1 is SGHNT and CDR2 is YYREEE in the germline V gene (reference sequence). The CDR3 DNA reads TGTGCCAGCAGCTCCGGGACAGGCGGGTACGAGCAGTACTTC. It yields the protein CASSSGTGGYEQYF.

CDR3 nucleotides: TGTGCCAGCAGTGATTTGGGGGCACAGATTGCCTACGAGCAGTACTTC. This sequence encodes CASSDLGAQIAYEQYF. This rearrangement joins TRBV2 to TRBJ2-7, with D tentatively TRBD1 (6 bases). CDR1 and CDR2 (germline): SNHLY, FYNNEI. The CDR3 is 16 amino acids. V gave up 3 bases and J gave up 2 bases, with 17 bases separating them.

The rearrangement uses TRBV5-6 and TRBJ1-4; D might be TRBD1 (5 bases). The germline V gene has CDR1 SGHDT and CDR2 YYEEEE. V dropped 2 bases and J dropped 13 bases, with 12 bases sitting between them. This CDR3 is built from 12 residues. CDR3 DNA sequence: TGTGCCAGCAGCTTCTCGGCCGGGGGACTGTTTTTT. It encodes CASSFSAGGLFF.

The chain uses TRBV7-9 and TRBJ2-7; D is uncertain. Trimming left V 1 base short and J 3 bases short, with 10 bases between. The CDR3 loop spans 14 amino acids. CDR1 and CDR2 from the germline V gene are SEHNR and FQNEAQ (reference sequence). The CDR3 DNA is TGTGCCAGCAGCTTAGTAGGCAATAACTACGAGCAGTACTTC. This gives the protein CASSLVGNNYEQYF.

The chain is built from TRBV19 and TRBJ2-5; D not certain. V shed 6 bases and J shed 1 base, with 12 bases lying between them. Germline V gene sequence: CDR1 LNHDA, CDR2 SQIVND (reference sequence). The CDR3 is 14 residues long. The CDR3 spells CASRTAQIQETQYF. The CDR3, as DNA: TGTGCCAGTAGAACAGCTCAGATCCAAGAGACCCAGTACTTC.

The V call is TRBV5-1, the J call TRBJ2-7; perhaps D is TRBD1 or TRBD2 (5 bases each). CDR3 length: 15 amino acids. Trimming removed 4 bases from V and 0 bases from J, with 14 bases in between. The germline V gene has CDR1 SGHRS and CDR2 YFSETQ. Written as DNA, the CDR3 is TGCGCCAGCAGCAACCGGGACCACAGCTCCTACGAGCAGTACTTC. Translation gives CASSNRDHSSYEQYF.

The gene calls are TRBV28 and TRBJ2-2; D uncertain. This CDR3 comprises 12 residues. The germline V and J ends were trimmed by 3 bases and 4 bases, with 3 bases remaining between them. Germline lookup yields CDR1 MDHEN and CDR2 SYDVKM. CDR3 in DNA: TGTGCCAGCAGTTTCAGCACCGGGGAGCTGTTTTTT. It translates to CASSFSTGELFF.

This clone was seen a handful of times. At the DNA level, this CDR3 is encoded by other sequences in the same sample as well. The genes are TRBV5-4 and TRBJ2-7; D is unresolved. From germline, CDR1 is SGHNT and CDR2 YYREEE (reference sequence). Trimming removed 3 bases from V and 3 bases from J, with 4 bases in between. The CDR3 consists of 11 residues. The CDR3 spells CASSSLYEQYF. CDR3 nucleotides: TGTGCCAGCAGCTCTCTCTACGAGCAGTACTTC.

This rearrangement joins TRBV2 to TRBJ1-1; D might be TRBD1 (6 bases). CDR3 length: 14 amino acids. CDR1 is SNHLY and CDR2 is FYNNEI in the germline V gene. V lost 7 bases, J lost 0 bases, and 12 bases lay in between. DNA for the CDR3: TGTGCCAGCATCCCACAGGGCGTGAACACTGAAGCTTTCTTT. Translated: CASIPQGVNTEAFF. Together with reference TRBV2 and TRBJ1-1, the CDR3 gives the full variable domain: EPEVTQTPSHQVTQMGQEVILRCVPISNHLYFYWYRQILGQKVEFLVSFYNNEISEKSEIFDDQFSVERPDGSNFTLKIRSTKLEDSAMYFCASIPQGVNTEAFFGQGTRLTVV.

V is TRBV5-1 and J is TRBJ2-7; either TRBD1 or TRBD2 may supply D (5 bases each). The CDR3 has 15 amino acids. V lost 0 bases and J 4 bases, leaving 14 bases between the germline ends. Germline V lookup: CDR1 SGHRS, CDR2 YFSETQ. CDR3 loop: CASSLGLRGTYEQYF. CDR3 coding DNA: TGCGCCAGCAGCTTGGGGTTGAGGGGAACTTACGAGCAGTACTTC.